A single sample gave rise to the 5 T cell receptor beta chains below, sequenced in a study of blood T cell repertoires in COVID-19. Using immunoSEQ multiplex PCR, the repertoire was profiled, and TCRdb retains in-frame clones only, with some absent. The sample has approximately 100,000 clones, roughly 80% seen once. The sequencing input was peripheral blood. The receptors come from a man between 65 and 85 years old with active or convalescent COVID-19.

In DNA, the CDR3 is TGTGCCTGGAGGGAGGGGATAAGAGAGCAGTACTTC. Its protein is CAWREGIREQYF. The chain couples TRBV30 to TRBJ2-7; the D gene is possibly TRBD2 (6 bases). Germline V gene data show CDR1 as GTSNPN and CDR2 as SVGIG (reference sequence). Trimming removed 3 bases from V and 7 bases from J, with 13 bases in between. This CDR3 spans 12 amino acids. The variable domain in full, with the rest retrieved from reference TRBV30 and TRBJ2-7, is SQTIHQWPATLVQPVGSPLSLECTVEGTSNPNLYWYRQAAGRGLQLLFYSVGIGQISSEVPQNLSASRPQDRQFILSSKKLLLSDSGFYLCAWREGIREQYFGPGTRLTVT.

The CDR3 region is CASSQGPTGGEYF. Here the CDR3 DNA reads TGTGCCAGCAGCCAAGGGCCCACAGGGGGCGAATACTTC. The J gene is TRBJ2-7, the V gene TRBV3-1 (or the pseudogene TRBV3-2), with 9 positions matching TRBD1. Germline CDR1 is LGHDT and CDR2 is YNNKEL (reference sequence). Trimming cost V 1 base and J 13 bases; bases outside gene matches: 8. The CDR3 length is 13 residues.

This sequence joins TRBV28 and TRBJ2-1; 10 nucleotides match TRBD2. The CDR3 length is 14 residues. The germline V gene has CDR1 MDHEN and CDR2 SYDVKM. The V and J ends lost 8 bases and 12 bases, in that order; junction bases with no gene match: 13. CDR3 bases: TGTGCCAGCGGGGGGGGACTAGCGCTCCCATCGCAGTTCTTC. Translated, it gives CASGGGLALPSQFF.

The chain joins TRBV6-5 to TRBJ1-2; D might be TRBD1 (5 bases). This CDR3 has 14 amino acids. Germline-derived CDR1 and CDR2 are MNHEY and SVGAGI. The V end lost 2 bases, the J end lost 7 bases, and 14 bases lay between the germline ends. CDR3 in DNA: TGTGCCAGCAGTTACGCGTCCAGGGAGGGTGGCTACACCTTC. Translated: CASSYASREGGYTF.

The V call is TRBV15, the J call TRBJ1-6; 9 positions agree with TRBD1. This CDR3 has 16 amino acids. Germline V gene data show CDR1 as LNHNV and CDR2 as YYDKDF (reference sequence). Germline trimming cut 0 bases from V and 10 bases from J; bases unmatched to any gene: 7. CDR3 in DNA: TGTGCCACCAGCAGAGATCCCGGGACAGGGCGGTCACCCCTCCACTTT. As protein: CATSRDPGTGRSPLHF.